The 22 T cell receptor beta chains presented below share a single source sample, sequenced in a study of control samples from healthy donors and cancer patients. TCRdb keeps only in-frame clones here, not all; method: immunoSEQ multiplex PCR. The sample lists about 120,000 clones; 80% to 90% were seen once. The sample consisted of blood. The source of these receptors is a man aged 45 to 65 in good health.

The chain has TRBV7-2 and TRBJ1-2; D perhaps matches TRBD1 (5 bases). Germline CDR1 SGHTA, CDR2 FQGNSA. V was shortened by 7 bases and J by 0 bases, with 21 bases between the two germline ends. CDR3 size: 17 residues. The CDR3 region is CASTSRRGGNSNYGYTF. The DNA for the CDR3 is TGTGCCAGCACTTCAAGGCGGGGGGGAAACTCTAACTATGGCTACACCTTC.

J is TRBJ1-4 and V is TRBV7-2; no clear D gene. The germline V gene has CDR1 SGHTA and CDR2 FQGNSA. V was pared by 6 bases and J by 8 bases, with 16 bases between. The CDR3 sequence is 14 residues long. CDR3 sequence (DNA): TGTGCCAGCAGTACGACCCATTATGGGGAAAAACTGTTTTTT. Protein: CASSTTHYGEKLFF.

As concerns this clone: The junction and the germline gene differ at one end; a read error may be behind it. This chain connects TRBV6-5 to TRBJ1-2, with D uncertain. Per germline, CDR1 MNHEY and CDR2 SVGAGI. The CDR3 extends over 15 amino acids. CDR3 loop: CASSFQSRIGDGYTF. The CDR3 DNA is TGTGCCAGTAGTTTTCAGTCCAGGATAGGCGATGGCTACACCTTC.

V is TRBV30 and J is TRBJ1-1, with D perhaps matching TRBD1 (6 bases). The ends were cut back, 0 bases at V and 4 bases at J, with 9 bases in the middle. Germline values: CDR1 GTSNPN, CDR2 SVGIG (reference sequence). This CDR3 contains 13 residues. The CDR3 coding sequence is TGTGCCTGGAGTGTTGGAGGGGGCACTGAAGCTTTCTTT. Translated: CAWSVGGGTEAFF. The whole variable domain, remainder taken from reference TRBV30 and TRBJ1-1, is SQTIHQWPATLVQPVGSPLSLECTVEGTSNPNLYWYRQAAGRGLQLLFYSVGIGQISSEVPQNLSASRPQDRQFILSSKKLLLSDSGFYLCAWSVGGGTEAFFGQGTRLTVV.

This sequence joins TRBV30 and TRBJ1-2, with D perhaps matching TRBD1 (5 bases). From germline, CDR1 is GTSNPN and CDR2 SVGIG (reference sequence). Trimming removed 2 bases from V and 1 base from J, with 14 bases in between. This CDR3 comprises 15 residues. The CDR3 coding sequence is TGTGCCTGGAGTCTTCTCCAGGGATTTAACTATGGCTACACCTTC. It yields the protein CAWSLLQGFNYGYTF.

The chain recombines TRBV7-2 with TRBJ2-5; maybe TRBD1 (5 bases). The V gene's germline CDR1 is SGHTA and CDR2 FQGNSA. CDR3 length equals 15 residues. V was trimmed by 1 base and J by 5 bases, leaving 14 bases between them. For the CDR3, the DNA is TGTGCCAGCAGCTTAGGGGGCCGGGCAAGCGAGACCCAGTACTTC. Protein sequence: CASSLGGRASETQYF.

The chain joins TRBV30 to TRBJ2-7; D may correspond to TRBD1 or TRBD2 (5 bases each). The CDR3 runs to 13 residues. Germline V gene sequence: CDR1 GTSNPN, CDR2 SVGIG (reference sequence). V gave up 5 bases and J gave up 0 bases, with 11 bases separating them. DNA of the CDR3: TGTGCCTGGGCGAGGGGCATCTCCTACGAGCAGTACTTC. Translation: CAWARGISYEQYF.

This chain joins TRBV6-1 and TRBJ1-1, with D uncertain. This CDR3 region has 15 residues. Trimming took off 2 bases at V and 1 base at J, with 11 bases between the two ends. Germline V lookup: CDR1 MNHNS, CDR2 SASEGT. For the CDR3, the DNA is TGTGCCAGCAGTGAATATCGGAAGGGGAACACTGAAGCTTTCTTT. Its translation: CASSEYRKGNTEAFF.

The rearrangement joins TRBV14 to TRBJ2-7; D gene unclear. Germline V gene data show CDR1 as SGHDN and CDR2 as FVKESK. V was shortened by 0 bases and J by 0 bases, with 12 bases between the two germline ends. The CDR3 has 16 residues. The CDR3 loop is CASSQDSPGSSYEQYF. CDR3 nucleotides: TGTGCCAGCAGCCAAGACTCCCCAGGTTCCTCCTACGAGCAGTACTTC.

The gene calls are TRBV27 and TRBJ2-5; perhaps TRBD2 as D (6 bases). Trimming removed 0 bases at V and 3 bases at J, with 8 bases between. CDR3 length: 14 amino acids. Germline lookup yields CDR1 MNHEY and CDR2 SMNVEV (reference sequence). The CDR3 region has the DNA TGTGCCAGCAGTTTATCGGGGACTGAAGAGACCCAGTACTTC. Translation gives CASSLSGTEETQYF.

The DNA of the CDR3 is TGTGCCAGCAGCTTAGAGTCCGGCGGGCATGAAAAACTGTTTTTT. This codes for CASSLESGGHEKLFF. V usage is TRBV11-2 and J usage is TRBJ1-4; D gene ambiguous. CDR3 length: 15 amino acids. Germline assignment: CDR1 SGHAT and CDR2 FQNNGV. V lost 0 bases, J lost 6 bases, and 11 bases lay in between.

The V and J genes are TRBV11-2 and TRBJ1-2, with a tentative D call TRBD1 (5 bases). CDR1 and CDR2 (germline): SGHAT, FQNNGV. The CDR3 runs 15 residues. The ends were cut back, 3 bases at V and 7 bases at J, with 18 bases in the middle. This CDR3 is CASSLSASWGGGYTF. Written as DNA, the CDR3 is TGTGCCAGCAGCTTGTCCGCAAGTTGGGGGGGTGGCTACACCTTC.

CDR3 DNA sequence: TGTGCCAGCAGTTCGACGACCGCTTACTATGGCTACACCTTC. Its protein product is CASSSTTAYYGYTF. The V call is TRBV27, the J call TRBJ1-2; D gene ambiguous. Trimming cost V 4 bases and J 3 bases, with 12 bases left between them. The germline V gene has CDR1 MNHEY and CDR2 SMNVEV (reference sequence). The CDR3 is 14 amino acids.

In its sample, this clone was seen once. The chain employs TRBV27 and TRBJ1-1; D is perhaps TRBD1 (5 bases). Trimming took off 0 bases at V and 4 bases at J, with 9 bases between the two ends. Germline V lookup: CDR1 MNHEY, CDR2 SMNVEV (reference sequence). The CDR3 spans 14 residues. CDR3 in amino acids: CASSLSGRATEAFF. In nucleotides, the CDR3 is TGTGCCAGCAGTTTATCGGGCAGGGCCACTGAAGCTTTCTTT.

The CDR3 sequence: CASSLGQGVSQAFF. The CDR3 coding sequence is TGTGCCAGCAGCTTGGGACAGGGGGTCTCCCAAGCTTTCTTT. The chain recombines TRBV5-5 with TRBJ1-1; 9 positions agree with TRBD1. J gave up 9 bases and V 0 bases, and 6 bases lay outside the gene matches. The CDR3 consists of 14 residues. Germline lookup yields CDR1 SGHKS and CDR2 YYEKEE (reference sequence).

This clone was recorded a few times. The chain links TRBV5-8 to TRBJ1-1; perhaps TRBD1 as D (5 bases). The germline CDR1 and CDR2 sequences are SGHTS and YDEGEE. CDR3 length: 14 amino acids. The ends were cut back, 7 bases at V and 3 bases at J, with 16 bases in the middle. The chain's CDR3 is CASPTGGVDTEAFF. As DNA, the CDR3 is TGTGCCAGCCCCACCGGGGGTGTCGACACTGAAGCTTTCTTT.

The chain employs TRBV5-8 and TRBJ2-7; 8 bases fit TRBD1. There are 14 residues in the CDR3. V gave up 5 bases and J gave up 6 bases; unmatched junction bases: 10. CDR1 is SGHTS, CDR2 YDEGEE, per germline. The DNA for the CDR3 is TGTGCCAGCAGTTCCGACAGGGGTGCGGGCGAGCAGTACTTC. It encodes CASSSDRGAGEQYF. The full variable domain, its missing parts supplied by reference TRBV5-8 and TRBJ2-7, is EAGVTQSPTHLIKTRGQQATLRCSPISGHTSVYWYQQALGLGLQFLLWYDEGEERNRGNFPPRFSGRQFPNYSSELNVNALELEDSALYLCASSSDRGAGEQYFGPGTRLTVT.

V is TRBV6-2 or TRBV6-3 and J is TRBJ2-4; 9 bases fit TRBD1. CDR3 size: 16 residues. V was pared by 4 bases and J by 9 bases, with 13 bases of the junction left unmatched. Germline V CDR1 and CDR2: MNHEY, SVGEGT. The CDR3 loop is CASSSHRGRFSSIQYF. The DNA of the CDR3 is TGTGCCAGCAGTTCCCACAGGGGGCGGTTTTCTAGCATTCAGTACTTC.

The chain has TRBV28 and TRBJ2-7, with 9 bases matching TRBD1. The V segment lost 5 bases and the J segment 5 bases; nucleotides outside the gene matches: 7. The germline V gene encodes CDR1 MDHEN and CDR2 SYDVKM. The CDR3 contains 14 residues. DNA of the CDR3: TGTGCCAGCAGTATATCGGGACAGGGAGACGAGCAGTACTTC. This translates into CASSISGQGDEQYF.

The V gene is TRBV4-2, the J gene TRBJ2-2, with a weak D call TRBD2 (5 bases). This CDR3 spans 13 amino acids. The germline CDR1 and CDR2 sequences are LGHNA and YNFKEQ. With 4 bases removed from V and 6 bases from J, the gap between germline ends came to 9 bases. The CDR3: CASSLSEAGELFF. The CDR3 region has the DNA TGTGCCAGCAGCCTTAGCGAGGCCGGGGAGCTGTTTTTT.

This clone was detected a few times. V is TRBV18 and J is TRBJ1-5; D not certain. The CDR3 length is 13 residues. V lost 5 bases and J lost 0, with 5 bases in between. Germline CDR1 KGHSH, CDR2 LQKENI. For the CDR3, the DNA is TGTGCCAGCTCAACGGCTAGCAATCAGCCCCAGCATTTT. Its translation is CASSTASNQPQHF.

The gene calls are TRBV6-1 and TRBJ1-6, with a tentative D call TRBD1 (6 bases). V dropped 0 bases and J dropped 3 bases, with 12 bases sitting between them. Germline CDR1 is MNHNS and CDR2 is SASEGT. The CDR3 spans 17 residues. Here the CDR3 DNA reads TGTGCCAGCAGTGAAGCATCAGGGACAAACTATAATTCACCCCTCCACTTT. It yields the protein CASSEASGTNYNSPLHF.